The 22 T cell receptor beta chains below all came from one sample that was sequenced in a study of blood T cell repertoires in COVID-19. Using immunoSEQ multiplex PCR, the repertoire was profiled, and TCRdb retains in-frame clones only, with some absent. The table has hundreds of thousands of clones, 70% to 90% seen once; the top ten hold approximately 12%. The sample was peripheral blood. Every receptor here comes from a woman younger than 30 who had recovered from COVID-19.

CDR3 sequence (DNA): TGTGCCAGCAGCTGGGGCGGCACTGAAGCTTTCTTT. It yields the protein CASSWGGTEAFF. V is TRBV5-6 and J is TRBJ1-1; possibly TRBD1 for D (5 bases). CDR1 and CDR2 from the germline V gene are SGHDT and YYEEEE. The CDR3 covers 12 residues. V lost 3 bases and J lost 4, with 7 bases in between.

This chain uses TRBV7-9 with TRBJ2-7; possible D gene TRBD2, 5 bases. The CDR3 is 13 residues long. V was clipped by 5 bases and J by 4 bases, with 12 bases between them. From germline, CDR1 is SEHNR and CDR2 FQNEAQ (reference sequence). CDR3 DNA sequence: TGTGCCAGCAGCGCGGCCCGGGATTACGAGCAGTACTTC. Amino acids: CASSAARDYEQYF.

V is TRBV5-5 and J is TRBJ1-2, with a weak D call TRBD1 (5 bases). The CDR3 has 14 amino acids. Germline lookup yields CDR1 SGHKS and CDR2 YYEKEE (reference sequence). Trimming stripped 0 bases from V and 0 bases from J, with 6 bases between. The CDR3 is CASSLDRSNYGYTF. For the CDR3, the DNA is TGTGCCAGCAGCTTGGACAGGTCTAACTATGGCTACACCTTC.

V gene TRBV30 combines with J gene TRBJ2-1; tentative D call: TRBD1 (6 bases). The ends were cut back, 4 bases at V and 8 bases at J, with 18 bases in the middle. CDR1 and CDR2 from the germline V gene are GTSNPN and SVGIG (reference sequence). The CDR3 spans 14 residues. The CDR3 region is CAWTLSGELDEQFF. In DNA form, the CDR3 reads TGTGCCTGGACTCTGTCAGGGGAATTGGATGAGCAGTTCTTC.

The V and J genes are TRBV30 and TRBJ2-4; no definite D call. Germline CDR1 reads GTSNPN; CDR2 reads SVGIG (reference sequence). The CDR3 has 15 amino acids. V lost 2 bases to trimming and J lost 9 bases, with 20 bases between them. CDR3 region: CAWSLSQAPIGIQYF. The CDR3 DNA sequence: TGTGCCTGGAGTTTAAGCCAGGCCCCGATCGGCATTCAGTACTTC.

The rearrangement links TRBV7-3 to TRBJ2-2; 8 bases are shared with TRBD2. The CDR3 has 17 amino acids. V was pared by 0 bases and J by 4 bases, with 7 bases of the junction left unmatched. The germline V gene has CDR1 SGHTA and CDR2 FQGTGA. CDR3 residues: CASSLTGSGRVTGELFF. Written as DNA, the CDR3 is TGTGCCAGCAGCTTAACGGGGAGCGGGAGAGTCACCGGGGAGCTGTTTTTT. Supplemented by reference TRBV7-3 and TRBJ2-2, the full variable domain reads GAGVSQTPSNKVTEKGKYVELRCDPISGHTALYWYRQSLGQGPEFLIYFQGTGAADDSGLPNDRFFAVRPEGSVSTLKIQRTERGDSAVYLCASSLTGSGRVTGELFFGEGSRLTVL.

The chain carries TRBV5-3 and TRBJ2-6, with D possibly matching TRBD1 (6 bases). TRBV5-3 is treated as an ORF (open reading frame) with a function not yet certain. The CDR3 length is 15 residues. This CDR3 is CGTTQGSPGANVLTF. CDR3 coding DNA: TGTGGCACCACACAGGGTTCTCCTGGGGCCAACGTCCTGACTTTC.

The chain uses TRBV7-7 and TRBJ2-3, with a tentative D call TRBD2 (5 bases). This CDR3 contains 15 residues. With 5 bases removed from V and 0 bases from J, the gap between germline ends came to 12 bases. Per germline, CDR1 SSHAT and CDR2 FNYEAQ (reference sequence). CDR3 bases: TGTGCCAGCAGCAAACTAGTTCTGAGCACAGATACGCAGTATTTT. Protein product: CASSKLVLSTDTQYF.

This clone was detected only once. The chain employs TRBV9 and TRBJ1-1; 7 bases agree with TRBD1. Germline V lookup: CDR1 SGDLS, CDR2 YYNGEE. V shed 4 bases and J 0 bases; nucleotides not matched to a gene: 6. This CDR3 has 15 amino acids. The CDR3 bases are TGTGCCAGCAGCCGGGACAGCAATTTGAACACTGAAGCTTTCTTT. It yields the protein CASSRDSNLNTEAFF.

The rearrangement links TRBV25-1 to TRBJ1-2; D is possibly TRBD1 (6 bases). The V end lost 4 bases, the J end lost 8 bases, and 14 bases lay between the germline ends. This CDR3 comprises 13 residues. Germline V gene sequence: CDR1 MGHDK, CDR2 SYGVNS. The CDR3 here is CASSALGAAGYTF. The CDR3 coding sequence is TGTGCCAGCAGTGCCCTGGGGGCGGCGGGCTACACCTTC.

The V gene is TRBV19, the J gene TRBJ2-1; TRBD1 is a possible D gene (6 bases). V lost 2 bases and J 10 bases, leaving 21 bases between the germline ends. CDR1 is LNHDA, CDR2 SQIVND, per germline (reference sequence). This CDR3 comprises 16 residues. The CDR3 loop reads CASSIHPGARVWEQFF. CDR3 sequence (DNA): TGTGCCAGTAGTATACACCCAGGGGCGAGGGTCTGGGAGCAGTTCTTC.

The CDR3 DNA reads as TGTGCCAGCAGCTTGTTCCTTGTAGAGACCCAGTACTTC. This codes for CASSLFLVETQYF. This rearrangement joins TRBV7-2 to TRBJ2-5; D unresolved. Germline V lookup: CDR1 SGHTA, CDR2 FQGNSA. Trimming stripped 3 bases from V and 4 bases from J, with 9 bases between. The CDR3 is made up of 13 amino acids. Combining the CDR3 with reference TRBV7-2 and TRBJ2-5 gives the whole variable domain GAGVSQSPSNKVTEKGKDVELRCDPISGHTALYWYRQSLGQGLEFLIYFQGNSAPDKSGLPSDRFSAERTGGSVSTLTIQRTQQEDSAVYLCASSLFLVETQYFGPGTRLLVL.

The chain links TRBV15 to TRBJ1-3; D is possibly TRBD1 (5 bases). This CDR3 spans 16 amino acids. Deletions cut 2 bases from V and 9 bases from J, with 20 bases between. The germline gives CDR1 LNHNV, CDR2 YYDKDF (reference sequence). CDR3 DNA sequence: TGTGCCACCAGCAGAAACCCGGGACTTCTTTCTGGCACCATATATTTT. Amino acids: CATSRNPGLLSGTIYF.

The chain recombines TRBV28 with TRBJ2-7, with 9 bases identical to TRBD1. The CDR3 has 15 residues. The germline CDR1 and CDR2 sequences are MDHEN and SYDVKM. The junction had 8 bases not matched to a gene; V was cut back by 8 bases and J by 0 bases. The CDR3 spells CASGVGTGSSYEQYF. In DNA form, the CDR3 reads TGTGCCAGCGGGGTGGGGACAGGGAGCTCCTACGAGCAGTACTTC. The full variable domain, completed using reference TRBV28 and TRBJ2-7, is DVKVTQSSRYLVKRTGEKVFLECVQDMDHENMFWYRQDPGLGLRLIYFSYDVKMKEKGDIPEGYSVSREKKERFSLILESASTNQTSMYLCASGVGTGSSYEQYFGPGTRLTVT.

V is TRBV6-2 or TRBV6-3 and J is TRBJ2-7; maybe TRBD2 (5 bases). This CDR3 has 14 amino acids. Trimming pared 0 bases from V and 6 bases from J, leaving 12 bases between. Germline lookup yields CDR1 MNHEY and CDR2 SVGEGT. CDR3 sequence (DNA): TGTGCCAGCAGTTACTCGGGTCGGGAAGGCGAGCAGTACTTC. Translated: CASSYSGREGEQYF.

The J gene is TRBJ2-7, the V gene TRBV7-9, with D tentatively TRBD1 (5 bases). Trimming removed 5 bases at V and 5 bases at J, with 10 bases between. The CDR3 is 12 amino acids. Germline lookup yields CDR1 SEHNR and CDR2 FQNEAQ (reference sequence). The CDR3 nucleotides read TGTGCCAGCAGCCCCAGGGTTGACGAGCAGTACTTC. Amino acid sequence: CASSPRVDEQYF.

The rearrangement links TRBV30 to TRBJ2-2, with D perhaps TRBD1 (6 bases). The germline CDR1 and CDR2 sequences are GTSNPN and SVGIG (reference sequence). V was cut by 0 bases and J by 2 bases, with 10 bases left in between. This CDR3 region has 15 residues. CDR3 sequence reads: CAWSVGTTNTGELFF. The CDR3 DNA sequence: TGTGCCTGGAGTGTGGGGACAACTAACACCGGGGAGCTGTTTTTT. Drawing the rest from reference TRBV30 and TRBJ2-2, the complete variable domain is SQTIHQWPATLVQPVGSPLSLECTVEGTSNPNLYWYRQAAGRGLQLLFYSVGIGQISSEVPQNLSASRPQDRQFILSSKKLLLSDSGFYLCAWSVGTTNTGELFFGEGSRLTVL.

The gene calls are TRBV6-5 and TRBJ1-1; maybe TRBD1 (6 bases). This CDR3 is 14 amino acids long. Germline CDR1 is MNHEY and CDR2 is SVGAGI. V dropped 7 bases and J dropped 7 bases, with 19 bases sitting between them. As DNA, the CDR3 is TGTGCCAGCATCGGGGGGCCGGGACACCATGAAGCTTTCTTT. Residues: CASIGGPGHHEAFF.

The rearrangement uses TRBV29-1 and TRBJ2-7; 10 bases fit TRBD1. V shed 3 bases, J shed 6 bases, and the junction held 5 bases outside the gene matches. Germline CDR1 SQVTM, CDR2 ANQGSEA. This CDR3 is built from 13 residues. CDR3 loop: CSVETGGTREQYF. CDR3 DNA: TGCAGCGTTGAGACAGGGGGCACACGCGAGCAGTACTTC.

V and J are TRBV30 and TRBJ2-3, with TRBD2 matching 9 bases. The CDR3 has 20 amino acids. V shed 0 bases, J shed 4 bases, and the junction held 20 bases outside the gene matches. The germline V gene has CDR1 GTSNPN and CDR2 SVGIG (reference sequence). The CDR3 DNA follows: TGTGCCTGGAGTGTACTACGGAGACTAGCGCGGGGGGGACTTGCAGATACGCAGTATTTT. Translation gives CAWSVLRRLARGGLADTQYF.

The chain recombines TRBV7-9 with TRBJ2-5, with 11 bases fitting TRBD1. Trimming removed 5 bases from V and 3 bases from J; junction bases left unmatched: 11. This CDR3 spans 17 amino acids. From germline, CDR1 is SEHNR and CDR2 FQNEAQ (reference sequence). The CDR3: CASSDPQDRGLKETQYF. The CDR3 DNA sequence: TGTGCCAGCAGCGACCCCCAGGACAGGGGGCTGAAAGAGACCCAGTACTTC.

The chain combines TRBV30 with TRBJ1-5; weak D call: TRBD1 (5 bases). The CDR3 consists of 14 residues. V lost 5 bases and J 2 bases, leaving 13 bases between the germline ends. The germline CDR1 and CDR2 sequences are GTSNPN and SVGIG (reference sequence). CDR3 protein: CAWARRGGNQPQHF. CDR3 nucleotide sequence: TGTGCCTGGGCCAGGAGGGGCGGCAATCAGCCCCAGCATTTT.